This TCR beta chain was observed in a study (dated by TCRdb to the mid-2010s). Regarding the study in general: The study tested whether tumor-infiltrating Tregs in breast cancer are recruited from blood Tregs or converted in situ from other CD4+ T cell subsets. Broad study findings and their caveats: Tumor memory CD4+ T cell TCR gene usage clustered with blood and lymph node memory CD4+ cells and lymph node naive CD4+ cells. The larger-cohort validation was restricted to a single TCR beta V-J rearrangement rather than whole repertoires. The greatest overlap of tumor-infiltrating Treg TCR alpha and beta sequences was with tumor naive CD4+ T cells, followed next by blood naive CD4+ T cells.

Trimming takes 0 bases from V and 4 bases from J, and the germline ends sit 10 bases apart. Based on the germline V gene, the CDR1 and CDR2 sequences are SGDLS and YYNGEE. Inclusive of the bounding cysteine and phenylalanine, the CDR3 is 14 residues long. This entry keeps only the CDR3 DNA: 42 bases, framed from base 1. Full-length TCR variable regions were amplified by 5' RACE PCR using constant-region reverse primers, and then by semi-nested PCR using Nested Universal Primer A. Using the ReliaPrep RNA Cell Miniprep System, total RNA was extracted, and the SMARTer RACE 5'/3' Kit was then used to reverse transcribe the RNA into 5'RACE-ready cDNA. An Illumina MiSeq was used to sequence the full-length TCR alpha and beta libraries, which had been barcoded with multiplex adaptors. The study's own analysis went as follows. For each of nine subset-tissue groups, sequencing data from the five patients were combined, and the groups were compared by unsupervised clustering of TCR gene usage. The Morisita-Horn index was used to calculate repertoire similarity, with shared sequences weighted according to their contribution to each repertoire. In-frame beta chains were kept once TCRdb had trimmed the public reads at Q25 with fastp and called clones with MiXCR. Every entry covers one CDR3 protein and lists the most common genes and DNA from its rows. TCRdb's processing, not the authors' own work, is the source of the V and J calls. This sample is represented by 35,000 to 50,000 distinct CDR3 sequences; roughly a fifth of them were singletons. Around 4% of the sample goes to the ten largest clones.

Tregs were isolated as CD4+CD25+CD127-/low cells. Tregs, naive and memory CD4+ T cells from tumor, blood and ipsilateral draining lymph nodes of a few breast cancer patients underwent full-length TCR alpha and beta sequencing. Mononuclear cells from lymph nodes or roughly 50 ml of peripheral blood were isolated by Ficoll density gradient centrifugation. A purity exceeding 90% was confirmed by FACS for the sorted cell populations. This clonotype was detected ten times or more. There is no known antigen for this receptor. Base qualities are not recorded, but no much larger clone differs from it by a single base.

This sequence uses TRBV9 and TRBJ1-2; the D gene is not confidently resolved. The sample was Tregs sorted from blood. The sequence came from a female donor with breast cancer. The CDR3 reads CASSVVAGSYGYTF. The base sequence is TGTGCCAGCAGCGTAGTCGCAGGATCCTATGGCTACACCTTC.